This T cell receptor (beta chain) was identified in a study of cytomegalovirus exposure and HLA in healthy donors (dated by TCRdb to between 2016 and 2019). With respect to the entire study: An earlier analysis of a few hundred of the donors reported 276 Gb of sequence data and around 110 million unique TCR beta sequences obtained from 180 million or so T cells. HLA typing included class I and class II loci at four-digit resolution. Donor age, sex, ethnicity and CMV serostatus were collected together with the repertoire data. In a later analysis, previously published TCR beta repertoires from several hundred donors were re-analyzed and high-resolution HLA genotyping was added so that TCR occurrence patterns could be studied. The aim of the study was to test whether cataloging public T cell receptors could identify signatures of past pathogen exposure. The study combined high-throughput TCR immunosequencing, statistical association of individual TCRs with disease status, and machine learning to predict cytomegalovirus infection status. Using immunosequencing, the study profiled T cell repertoires from 500 to 800 subjects and related those repertoires to cytomegalovirus serostatus. Around 330 gigabases of sequencing data and around 88 million unique TCR sequences made up an early release that covered 500 to 650 HLA-typed donors. In the later analysis, no new phenotypic data were used to find candidate immune exposures; instead, reliance was placed on TCR beta sequences and their occurrence across donors. Among around 400 genotyped donors of the cohort, an average of roughly 240,000 unique TCR beta nucleotide sequences were sequenced per donor, approximately 20% of them non-productive. An earlier analysis of a few hundred of the donors applied high-throughput TCR beta sequencing to assess whether each TCR beta V gene segment acted as functional or pseudogenic. All discovery cohort repertoires had been generated on a single sequencing platform. Typing coverage varied by locus: about 629-630 donors for A, B, C, DRB1 and DQB1; around 560 for DQA1; some 610 for DPA1; 450 to 480 for DPB1. Of the roughly 400 genotyped donors, less than 90% were placed in the genetic ancestry cluster associated with self-reported Caucasian donors. Along with the roughly 670-subject first cohort, a separate validation cohort of over a hundred different subjects was used. A later genetic analysis used genome-wide SNP genotypes for about 55% of the 666 donors, treating that subset as a discovery cohort. Four to six DR-DQ haplotypes were handled as single units for association and clustering, since linkage in the cohort was strong.

Library prep was done by the immunoSEQ multiplex PCR assay. A mixture of 60 forward primers for TCR Vbeta segments and 13 reverse primers for TCR Jbeta segments was used in the multiplex PCR. A multiplex PCR assay on genomic DNA amplified the CDR3 region of rearranged TCR beta genes. The amplified TCR beta libraries were sequenced on the Illumina HiSeq System as 87-base-pair reads. Regarding the original processing steps: Across the 670 or so repertoires, a later analysis counted approximately 75 million unique TCR beta chains, 9.5 million to 13 million of which were shared by at least two donors. Raw reads were error-corrected and collapsed into unique sequences with a nearest-neighbor algorithm that merged closely related sequences to remove PCR and sequencing errors. To assign V, D and J gene segments, CDR3 sequences were aligned to IMGT reference sequences. Each retained sequence needed at least a six-nucleotide match to both a V gene segment and a J gene segment. A rearrangement counted as productive if the CDR3 had no stop codons and remained in frame with V and J, and every other rearrangement counted as non-productive. Following IMGT convention, CDR3 was defined as the stretch from the second conserved V-encoded cysteine to the conserved J-encoded phenylalanine. The earlier analysis of about 500 of the donors excluded sequences that lacked an unambiguous match to a single V gene segment. In an earlier analysis of about 590 of the donors, a V segment was called functional when productive rearrangements were above 56.7%, and segregating when the standard deviation between donors exceeded 5%. A statistical classification framework was developed to diagnose cytomegalovirus status using the catalog of TCR beta chain sequences. In a later analysis, V and J genes were assigned by comparing TCR nucleotide sequences against IMGT/GENE-DB human TR gene sequences. The TCRdist pipeline was used in a later analysis to assign CDR3 sequences and most-parsimonious VDJ recombination scenarios. In a later analysis, every TCR beta chain was defined by the combination of its CDR3 amino acid sequence and its V-gene family, and reads without a unique V-gene family were dropped. To address suspected cross-contamination and a sequencing artifact, a later analysis removed over 500 highly shared, low-generation-probability nucleotide sequences. In a later analysis, a clonal expansion index was calculated for each public chain from normalized within-repertoire ranks of inferred template counts. A later analysis computed generation probabilities with a VDJ recombination model fitted to out-of-frame rearrangements, and checked the results against IGoR. A later analysis scored TCR-TCR, TCR-HLA and TCR-CMV co-occurrence with hypergeometric tests, applying a repertoire-size bias correction to TCR pairs. A later analysis estimated false discovery rates by permuting HLA or CMV assignments 20 times. In a later analysis, co-occurring TCRs were grouped using DBSCAN, and TCRdist sequence similarity was added for clustering within HLA-allele-positive subsets. Repertoires with fewer than 30,000 or more than 120,000 public chains, plus five repertoires with anomalous nucleotide sharing, were excluded from co-occurrence clustering. TCRdb took this table from immuneACCESS and kept in-frame rearrangements with V and J called. Such tables lack part of the clones; where checked against another copy, unresolved V genes explain under half of the gap, and the rest is unexplained. That table furnishes V, J and clone size, whereas the DNA furnished D and trimming. The sample records some 120,000 clones, roughly 70% of which are singletons. The ten largest clonotypes hold 6.6% of the sample.

Notes on this clone: No cognate antigen has been identified for it. No per-base quality is available; no much larger clone lies one base away.

Overall results and qualifications from the work: The classifier was reported to diagnose cytomegalovirus status with high specificity and sensitivity in both the original cohort and the validation cohort. A later analysis reported that several top co-occurrence clusters appeared linked to parvovirus B19, influenza, CMV and Epstein-Barr virus. The only immune exposure information available for the cohort was CMV serostatus. Because some donors lacked HLA typing at each locus, the association tests relied only on the typed subset. A further reported finding was that TCR beta sequences accurately predicted the HLA-A and HLA-B alleles for most subjects in the first cohort. A later analysis found that TCR association rates varied across HLA loci, with DRB1 alleles showing the most associated TCRs and HLA-C alleles the fewest. In an earlier analysis of over 550 of the donors, most TCR beta V segments were observed in productive rearrangements about 90% or about 30% of the time, broadly matching IMGT annotations. Assigning TCR associations to individual alleles was difficult when HLA alleles, especially DR and DQ, strongly co-occurred. Some IMGT-functional V segments, including TRBV6-2 and TRBV6-3, could not be told apart with the 87-base-pair reads, so those segments were excluded. A group of highly shared sequence variants was considered likely to be a technical artifact of the sequencing pipeline. In a later genetic analysis, fewer N-insertions in productive TCRs were reported among donors in an Asian-associated ancestry cluster than the roughly 640-donor mean. Roughly uniform sequencing depth across donors was assumed in presence/absence analyses, although this assumption may not hold. A few of the identified cytomegalovirus-associated TCR beta chains were confirmed in vitro to be specific for cytomegalovirus antigens. The study gave a list of about 150 TCR beta chains associated with cytomegalovirus. A later analysis found that HLA-associated TCR beta chains were more clonally expanded and had lower generation probabilities than equally common non-associated chains. Correlated functional status among segregating V segments might reflect linkage disequilibrium, but an unknown experimental factor could not be ruled out. The cohort was sequenced for TCR beta chains only, and without alpha or paired-chain data the features that could be detected were limited. According to a later analysis, most CMV-associated TCR beta chains appeared to be HLA-restricted, and the HLA associations seemed to be driven largely by CMV exposure. A later genetic analysis associated a missense DCLRE1C variant with V-gene and J-gene trimming of TCR beta chains, and an independent cohort replicated the association. A later analysis associated about 18,000 TCR beta sequences with specific HLA alleles at a false discovery rate of 0.05. Most TCR sequences were observed very rarely across donors, whereas some public TCRs were present in many individuals. The authors suggested that the approach could potentially be generalized to other disease states and immunological phenotypes. Because counts were too low, around 18 rarely observed V segments, including chromosome 9 orphons, were left out of the earlier analysis of about 620 of the donors.

The CDR3 starts with the cysteine, ends with the phenylalanine, and has 16 residues. Just the 48-base CDR3 DNA is kept, in frame starting at base 1. Relative to germline, V is missing 5 bases and J is missing 5 bases, with 11 bases of the junction outside any gene match. CDR1 is given as MNHEY and CDR2 as SMNVEV, both from the germline V gene (reference sequence). The cohort was made up of approximately 670 healthy bone marrow donors. Cohort members were all nominally healthy when sampled, although unrecorded immune exposures were likely present. The donor was CMV seropositive and was included in the group of almost 300 seropositive cohort members. A peripheral blood sample was provided by each donor, and peripheral blood mononuclear cells were used for TCR beta sequencing. Genomic DNA was extracted from the blood cell samples with the Qiagen DNeasy Blood Extraction Kit.

Sequencing used PBMCs. The receptor was isolated from a man in his forties or fifties in good health and CMV-seropositive. The V and J genes are TRBV27 and TRBJ2-1; TRBD2 aligns with 8 central bases. The CDR3 in this case is CASSSPRLAGNNEQFF. Here is the DNA: TGTGCCAGCAGTAGCCCCCGGCTAGCGGGCAACAATGAGCAGTTCTTC.